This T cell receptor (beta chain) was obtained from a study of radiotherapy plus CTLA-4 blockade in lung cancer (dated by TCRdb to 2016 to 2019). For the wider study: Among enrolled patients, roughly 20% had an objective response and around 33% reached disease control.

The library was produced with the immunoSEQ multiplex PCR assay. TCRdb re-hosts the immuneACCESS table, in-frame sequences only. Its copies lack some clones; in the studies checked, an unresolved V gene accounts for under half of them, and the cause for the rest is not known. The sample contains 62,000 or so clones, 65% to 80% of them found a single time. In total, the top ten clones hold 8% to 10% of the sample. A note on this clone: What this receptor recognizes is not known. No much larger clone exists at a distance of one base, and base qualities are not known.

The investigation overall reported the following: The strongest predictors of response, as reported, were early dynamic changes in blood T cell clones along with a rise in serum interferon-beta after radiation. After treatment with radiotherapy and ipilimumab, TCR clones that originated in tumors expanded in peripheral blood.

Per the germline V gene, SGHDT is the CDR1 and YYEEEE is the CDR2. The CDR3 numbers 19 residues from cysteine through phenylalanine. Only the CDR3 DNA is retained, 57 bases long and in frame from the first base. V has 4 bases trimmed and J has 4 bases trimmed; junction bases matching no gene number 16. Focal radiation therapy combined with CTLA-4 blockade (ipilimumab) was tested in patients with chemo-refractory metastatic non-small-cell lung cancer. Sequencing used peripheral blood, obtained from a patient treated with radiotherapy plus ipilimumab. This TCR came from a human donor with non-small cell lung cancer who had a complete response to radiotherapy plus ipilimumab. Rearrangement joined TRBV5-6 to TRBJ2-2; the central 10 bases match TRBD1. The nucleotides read TGTGCCAGCAGCGCCAGGAGAGACAGGGGGCGCGAACGCACCGGGGAGCTGTTTTTT. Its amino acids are CASSARRDRGRERTGELFF.